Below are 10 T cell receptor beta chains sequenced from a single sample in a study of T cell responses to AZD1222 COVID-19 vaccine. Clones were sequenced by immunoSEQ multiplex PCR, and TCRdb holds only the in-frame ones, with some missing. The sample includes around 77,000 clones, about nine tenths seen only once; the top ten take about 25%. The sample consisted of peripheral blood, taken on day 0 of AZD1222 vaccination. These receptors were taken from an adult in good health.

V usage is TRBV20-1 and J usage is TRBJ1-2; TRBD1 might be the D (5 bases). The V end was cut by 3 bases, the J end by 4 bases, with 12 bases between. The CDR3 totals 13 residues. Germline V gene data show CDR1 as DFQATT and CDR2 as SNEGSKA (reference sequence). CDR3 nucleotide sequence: TGCAGTGCTAGTCTCCCGCAGGGCTATGGCTACACCTTC. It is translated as CSASLPQGYGYTF.

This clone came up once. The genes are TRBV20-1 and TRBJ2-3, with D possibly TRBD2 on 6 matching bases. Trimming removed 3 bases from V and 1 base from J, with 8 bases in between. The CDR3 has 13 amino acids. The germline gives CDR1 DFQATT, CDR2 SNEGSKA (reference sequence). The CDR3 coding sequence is TGCAGTGCTAGTTTAGCGGGCACAGATACGCAGTATTTT. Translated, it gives CSASLAGTDTQYF.

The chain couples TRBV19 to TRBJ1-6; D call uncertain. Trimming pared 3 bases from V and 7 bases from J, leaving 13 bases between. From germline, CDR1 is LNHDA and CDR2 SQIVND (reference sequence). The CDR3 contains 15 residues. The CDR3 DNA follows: TGTGCCAGTAGTATTGGACCGAAAGGCAATTCACCCCTCCACTTT. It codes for CASSIGPKGNSPLHF.

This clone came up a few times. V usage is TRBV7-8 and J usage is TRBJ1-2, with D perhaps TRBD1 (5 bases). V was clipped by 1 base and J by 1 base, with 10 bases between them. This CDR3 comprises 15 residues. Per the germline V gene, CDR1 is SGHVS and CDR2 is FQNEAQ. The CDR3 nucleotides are TGTGCCAGCAGCTTAGTGGGGGGGGATAACTATGGCTACACCTTC. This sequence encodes CASSLVGGDNYGYTF.

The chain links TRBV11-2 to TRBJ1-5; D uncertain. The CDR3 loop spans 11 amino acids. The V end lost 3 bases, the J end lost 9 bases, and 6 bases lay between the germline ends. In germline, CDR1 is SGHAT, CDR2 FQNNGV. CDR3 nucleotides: TGTGCCAGCAGCTTTATCGTGCCCCAGCATTTT. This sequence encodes CASSFIVPQHF. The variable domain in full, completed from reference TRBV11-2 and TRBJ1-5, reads EAGVAQSPRYKIIEKRQSVAFWCNPISGHATLYWYQQILGQGPKLLIQFQNNGVVDDSQLPKDRFSAERLKGVDSTLKIQPAKLEDSAVYLCASSFIVPQHFGDGTRLSIL.

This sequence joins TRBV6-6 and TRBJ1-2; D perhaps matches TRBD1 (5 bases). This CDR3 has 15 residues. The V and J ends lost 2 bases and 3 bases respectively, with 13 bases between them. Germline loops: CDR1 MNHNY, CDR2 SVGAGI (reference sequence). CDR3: CASSYGADSDYGYTF. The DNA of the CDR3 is TGTGCCAGCAGTTACGGAGCCGACAGCGACTATGGCTACACCTTC.

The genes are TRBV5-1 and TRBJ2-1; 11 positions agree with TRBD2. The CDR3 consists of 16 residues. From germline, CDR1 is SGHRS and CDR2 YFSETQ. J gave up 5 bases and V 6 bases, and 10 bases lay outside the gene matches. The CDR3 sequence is CASTRVPGLADNEQFF. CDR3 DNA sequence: TGCGCCAGCACCAGAGTGCCGGGACTAGCGGACAATGAGCAGTTCTTC. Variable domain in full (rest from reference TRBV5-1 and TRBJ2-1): KAGVTQTPRYLIKTRGQQVTLSCSPISGHRSVSWYQQTPGQGLQFLFEYFSETQRNKGNFPGRFSGRQFSNSRSEMNVSTLELGDSALYLCASTRVPGLADNEQFFGPGTRLTVL.

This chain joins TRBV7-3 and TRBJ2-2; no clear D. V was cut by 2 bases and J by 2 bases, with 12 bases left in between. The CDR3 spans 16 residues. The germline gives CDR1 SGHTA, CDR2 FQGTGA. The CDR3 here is CASSLFGSLNTGELFF. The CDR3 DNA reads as TGTGCCAGCAGCTTATTCGGGTCCCTAAACACCGGGGAGCTGTTTTTT.

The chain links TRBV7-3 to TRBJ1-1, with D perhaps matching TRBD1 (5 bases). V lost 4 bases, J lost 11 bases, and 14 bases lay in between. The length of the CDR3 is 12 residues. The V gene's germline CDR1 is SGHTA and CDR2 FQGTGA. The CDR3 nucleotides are TGTGCCAGCAGCTCTCCCTGGGGGGAGGCTTTCTTT. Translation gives CASSSPWGEAFF.

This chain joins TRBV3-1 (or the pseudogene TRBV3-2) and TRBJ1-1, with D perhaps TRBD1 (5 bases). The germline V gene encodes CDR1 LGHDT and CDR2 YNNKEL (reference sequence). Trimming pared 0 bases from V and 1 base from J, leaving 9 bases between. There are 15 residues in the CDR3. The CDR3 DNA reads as TGTGCCAGCAGCCAAGACTACAGGAGGAACACTGAAGCTTTCTTT. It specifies CASSQDYRRNTEAFF.